Detailed here is one T cell receptor (beta chain). Antigen specificity is unknown. These data are taken from a study of shared clonotypes between healthy human individuals. Study-wide points: When naive CD4 clonotypes were compared across several donors, about 4.8% were shared.

V gave up 7 bases and J gave up 2 bases, with 8 bases separating them. The CDR3 is 11 amino acids. Germline-derived CDR1 and CDR2 are GTSNPN and SVGIG (reference sequence). Only in-frame clones appear in the TCRdb table, and some are missing; sequencing was by immunoSEQ multiplex PCR. This table holds about 680,000 clones, approximately 75% found once. This clonotype was obtained from a woman aged 25-40 years in good health. J is TRBJ1-2 and V is TRBV30; D might be TRBD1 (5 bases). The specimen sequenced was memory CD4+ T cells sorted from blood. Subset described: CD45RA-negative fraction. CDR3 amino acids: CASTENYGYTF. In DNA, the CDR3 is TGTGCCTCGACAGAGAACTATGGCTACACCTTC.